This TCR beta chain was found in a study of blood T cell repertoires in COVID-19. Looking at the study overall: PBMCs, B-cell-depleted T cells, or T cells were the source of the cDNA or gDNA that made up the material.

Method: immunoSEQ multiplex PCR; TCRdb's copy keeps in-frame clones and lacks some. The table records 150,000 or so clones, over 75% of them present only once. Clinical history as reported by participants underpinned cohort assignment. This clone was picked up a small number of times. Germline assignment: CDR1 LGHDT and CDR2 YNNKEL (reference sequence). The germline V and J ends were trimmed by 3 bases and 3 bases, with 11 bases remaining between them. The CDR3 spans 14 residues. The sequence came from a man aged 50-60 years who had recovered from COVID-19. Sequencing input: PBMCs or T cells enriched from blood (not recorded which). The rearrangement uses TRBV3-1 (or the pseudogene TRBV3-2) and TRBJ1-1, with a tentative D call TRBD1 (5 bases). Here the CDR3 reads CASSHLGGDTEAFF. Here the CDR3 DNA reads TGTGCCAGCAGCCACTTGGGGGGGGACACTGAAGCTTTCTTT.